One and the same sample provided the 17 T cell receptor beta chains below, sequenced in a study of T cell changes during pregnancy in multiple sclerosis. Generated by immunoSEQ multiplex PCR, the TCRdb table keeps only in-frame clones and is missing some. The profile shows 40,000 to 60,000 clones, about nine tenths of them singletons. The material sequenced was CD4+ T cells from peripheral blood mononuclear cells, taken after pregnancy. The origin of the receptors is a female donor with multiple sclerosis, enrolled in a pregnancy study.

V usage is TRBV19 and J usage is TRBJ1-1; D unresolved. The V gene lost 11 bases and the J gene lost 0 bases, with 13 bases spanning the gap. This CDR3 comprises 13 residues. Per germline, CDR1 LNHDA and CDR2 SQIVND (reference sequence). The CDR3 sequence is CASQGGLNTEAFF. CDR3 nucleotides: TGTGCCTCTCAAGGAGGTCTGAACACTGAAGCTTTCTTT.

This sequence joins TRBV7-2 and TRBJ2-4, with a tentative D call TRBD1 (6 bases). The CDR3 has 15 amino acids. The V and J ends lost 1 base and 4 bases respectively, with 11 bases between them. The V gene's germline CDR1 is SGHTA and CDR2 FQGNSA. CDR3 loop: CASSLGVQGKNIQYF. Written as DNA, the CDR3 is TGTGCCAGCAGCTTAGGGGTACAGGGAAAAAACATTCAGTACTTC.

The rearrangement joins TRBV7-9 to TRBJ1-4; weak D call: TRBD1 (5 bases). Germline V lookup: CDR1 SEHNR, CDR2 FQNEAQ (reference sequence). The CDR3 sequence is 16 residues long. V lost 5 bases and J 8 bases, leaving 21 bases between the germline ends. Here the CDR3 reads CASSPKRAGIFEKLFF. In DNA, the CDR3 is TGTGCCAGCAGCCCCAAGCGCGCAGGGATATTCGAAAAACTGTTTTTT.

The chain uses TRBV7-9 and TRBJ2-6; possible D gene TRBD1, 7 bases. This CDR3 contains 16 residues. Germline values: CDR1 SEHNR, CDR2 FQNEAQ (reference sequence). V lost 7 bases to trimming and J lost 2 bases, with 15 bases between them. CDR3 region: CASTRQGGPGANVLTF. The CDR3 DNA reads TGTGCCAGCACCCGGCAGGGGGGACCTGGGGCCAACGTCCTGACTTTC.

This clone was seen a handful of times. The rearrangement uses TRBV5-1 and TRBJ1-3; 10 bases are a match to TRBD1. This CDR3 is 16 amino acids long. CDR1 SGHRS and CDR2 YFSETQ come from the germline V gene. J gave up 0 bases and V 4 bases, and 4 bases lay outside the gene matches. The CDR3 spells CASSRTGGNSGNTIYF. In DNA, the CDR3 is TGCGCCAGCAGCCGGACAGGGGGTAACTCTGGAAACACCATATATTTT.

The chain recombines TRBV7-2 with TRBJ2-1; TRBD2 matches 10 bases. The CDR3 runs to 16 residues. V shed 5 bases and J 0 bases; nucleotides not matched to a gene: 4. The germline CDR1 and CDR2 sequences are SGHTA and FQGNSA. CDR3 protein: CASSRTSGSSYNEQFF. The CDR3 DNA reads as TGTGCCAGCAGCCGGACTAGCGGAAGCTCCTACAATGAGCAGTTCTTC.

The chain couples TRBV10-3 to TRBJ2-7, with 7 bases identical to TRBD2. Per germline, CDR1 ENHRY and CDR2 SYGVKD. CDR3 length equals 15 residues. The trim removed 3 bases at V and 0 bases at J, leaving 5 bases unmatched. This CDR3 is CAISDSGRPSYEQYF. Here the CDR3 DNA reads TGTGCCATCAGTGATTCCGGGAGGCCCTCCTACGAGCAGTACTTC.

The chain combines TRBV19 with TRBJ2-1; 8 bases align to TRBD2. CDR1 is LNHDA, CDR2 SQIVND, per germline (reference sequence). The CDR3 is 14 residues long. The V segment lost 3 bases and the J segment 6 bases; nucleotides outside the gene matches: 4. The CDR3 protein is CASSIFGTSNEQFF. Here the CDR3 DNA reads TGTGCCAGTAGTATCTTTGGGACTAGCAATGAGCAGTTCTTC.

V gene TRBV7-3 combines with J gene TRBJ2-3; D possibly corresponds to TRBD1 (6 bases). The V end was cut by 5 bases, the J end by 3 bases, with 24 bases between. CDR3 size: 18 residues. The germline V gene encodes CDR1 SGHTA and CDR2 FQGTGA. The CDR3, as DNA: TGTGCCAGCAGCATCGCCTATTACAGGGCCTTGGAAACAGATACGCAGTATTTT. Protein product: CASSIAYYRALETDTQYF.

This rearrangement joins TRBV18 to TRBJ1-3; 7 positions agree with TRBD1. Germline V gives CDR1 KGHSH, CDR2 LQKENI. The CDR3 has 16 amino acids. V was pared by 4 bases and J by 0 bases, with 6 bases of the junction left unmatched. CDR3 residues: CASSLSTGNSGNTIYF. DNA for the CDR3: TGTGCCAGCTCACTCTCGACAGGGAACTCTGGAAACACCATATATTTT.

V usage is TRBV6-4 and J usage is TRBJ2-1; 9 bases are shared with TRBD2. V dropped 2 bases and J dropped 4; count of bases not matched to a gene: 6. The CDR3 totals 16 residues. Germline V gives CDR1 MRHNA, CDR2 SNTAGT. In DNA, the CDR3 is TGTGCCAGCAGTGACATAGCGGGAGTGGTTTACAATGAGCAGTTCTTC. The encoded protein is CASSDIAGVVYNEQFF.

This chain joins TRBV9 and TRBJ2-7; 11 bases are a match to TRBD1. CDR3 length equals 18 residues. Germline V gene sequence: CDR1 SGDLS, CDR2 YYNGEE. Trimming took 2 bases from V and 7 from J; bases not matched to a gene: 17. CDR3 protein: CASSVSPGQGVSSGEQYF. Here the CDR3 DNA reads TGTGCCAGCAGCGTTAGTCCGGGACAGGGGGTTTCATCAGGGGAGCAGTACTTC.

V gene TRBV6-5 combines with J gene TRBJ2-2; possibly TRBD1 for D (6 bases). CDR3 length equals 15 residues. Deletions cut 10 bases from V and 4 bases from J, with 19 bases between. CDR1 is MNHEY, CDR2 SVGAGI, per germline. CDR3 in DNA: TGTGCCACCTCTTCTGACAGGCGTGGCACCGGGGAGCTGTTTTTT. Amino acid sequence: CATSSDRRGTGELFF.

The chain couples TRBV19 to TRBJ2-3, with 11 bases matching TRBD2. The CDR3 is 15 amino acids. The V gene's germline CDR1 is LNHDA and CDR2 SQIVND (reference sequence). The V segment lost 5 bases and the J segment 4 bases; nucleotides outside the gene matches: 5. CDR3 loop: CASSPTSGTSDTQYF. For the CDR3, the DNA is TGTGCCAGTAGTCCGACTAGCGGGACATCAGATACGCAGTATTTT.

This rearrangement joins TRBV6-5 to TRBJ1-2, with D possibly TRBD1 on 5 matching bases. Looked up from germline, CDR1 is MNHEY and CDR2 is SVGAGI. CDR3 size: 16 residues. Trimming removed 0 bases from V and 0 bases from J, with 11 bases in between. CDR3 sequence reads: CASSYSRTPSNYGYTF. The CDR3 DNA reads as TGTGCCAGCAGTTACTCGAGGACACCCTCTAACTATGGCTACACCTTC.

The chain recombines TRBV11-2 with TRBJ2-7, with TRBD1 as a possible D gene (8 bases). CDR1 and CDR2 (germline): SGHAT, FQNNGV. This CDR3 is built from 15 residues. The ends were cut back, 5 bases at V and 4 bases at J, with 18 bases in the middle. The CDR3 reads CASSPTGAGVYEQYF. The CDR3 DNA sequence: TGTGCCAGCAGCCCGACAGGGGCGGGGGTTTACGAGCAGTACTTC.

The CDR3 loop is CASSYLRGRSSYEQYF. DNA of the CDR3: TGTGCCAGCAGTTACCTCCGGGGTCGGAGCTCCTACGAGCAGTACTTC. This chain connects TRBV6-5 to TRBJ2-7, with D maybe TRBD2 (5 bases). Germline assignment: CDR1 MNHEY and CDR2 SVGAGI. The V end lost 2 bases, the J end lost 0 bases, and 14 bases lay between the germline ends. The CDR3 sequence is 16 residues long.